This T cell receptor (beta chain) was sequenced in a study of T cell clusters in autoimmune cytopenias. Germline CDR1 and CDR2: KGHSH and LQKENI. The CDR3 loop spans 15 amino acids. This clonotype shows up as medium-sized (0.01 to 0.1%) by frequency. One tube held mixed TRB-A and TRB-B primer pools for touch-down PCR. One entry per CDR3 protein, without DNA, is what TCRdb gives after re-calling the multiplex PCR reads. The table lists around 2,000 distinct CDR3 sequences. TRB amplification used roughly 250 ng of peripheral blood genomic DNA. These data were likewise used in another study, on T cell repertoires in aging, cancer and after chemotherapy.

The sample consisted of peripheral blood. The sequence came from a human donor in good health. The V gene is TRBV18, the J gene TRBJ2-7; TCRdb indicates TRBD2, and absent DNA this call remains unverified. CDR3 sequence: CASSTGTSGGTEQYF.